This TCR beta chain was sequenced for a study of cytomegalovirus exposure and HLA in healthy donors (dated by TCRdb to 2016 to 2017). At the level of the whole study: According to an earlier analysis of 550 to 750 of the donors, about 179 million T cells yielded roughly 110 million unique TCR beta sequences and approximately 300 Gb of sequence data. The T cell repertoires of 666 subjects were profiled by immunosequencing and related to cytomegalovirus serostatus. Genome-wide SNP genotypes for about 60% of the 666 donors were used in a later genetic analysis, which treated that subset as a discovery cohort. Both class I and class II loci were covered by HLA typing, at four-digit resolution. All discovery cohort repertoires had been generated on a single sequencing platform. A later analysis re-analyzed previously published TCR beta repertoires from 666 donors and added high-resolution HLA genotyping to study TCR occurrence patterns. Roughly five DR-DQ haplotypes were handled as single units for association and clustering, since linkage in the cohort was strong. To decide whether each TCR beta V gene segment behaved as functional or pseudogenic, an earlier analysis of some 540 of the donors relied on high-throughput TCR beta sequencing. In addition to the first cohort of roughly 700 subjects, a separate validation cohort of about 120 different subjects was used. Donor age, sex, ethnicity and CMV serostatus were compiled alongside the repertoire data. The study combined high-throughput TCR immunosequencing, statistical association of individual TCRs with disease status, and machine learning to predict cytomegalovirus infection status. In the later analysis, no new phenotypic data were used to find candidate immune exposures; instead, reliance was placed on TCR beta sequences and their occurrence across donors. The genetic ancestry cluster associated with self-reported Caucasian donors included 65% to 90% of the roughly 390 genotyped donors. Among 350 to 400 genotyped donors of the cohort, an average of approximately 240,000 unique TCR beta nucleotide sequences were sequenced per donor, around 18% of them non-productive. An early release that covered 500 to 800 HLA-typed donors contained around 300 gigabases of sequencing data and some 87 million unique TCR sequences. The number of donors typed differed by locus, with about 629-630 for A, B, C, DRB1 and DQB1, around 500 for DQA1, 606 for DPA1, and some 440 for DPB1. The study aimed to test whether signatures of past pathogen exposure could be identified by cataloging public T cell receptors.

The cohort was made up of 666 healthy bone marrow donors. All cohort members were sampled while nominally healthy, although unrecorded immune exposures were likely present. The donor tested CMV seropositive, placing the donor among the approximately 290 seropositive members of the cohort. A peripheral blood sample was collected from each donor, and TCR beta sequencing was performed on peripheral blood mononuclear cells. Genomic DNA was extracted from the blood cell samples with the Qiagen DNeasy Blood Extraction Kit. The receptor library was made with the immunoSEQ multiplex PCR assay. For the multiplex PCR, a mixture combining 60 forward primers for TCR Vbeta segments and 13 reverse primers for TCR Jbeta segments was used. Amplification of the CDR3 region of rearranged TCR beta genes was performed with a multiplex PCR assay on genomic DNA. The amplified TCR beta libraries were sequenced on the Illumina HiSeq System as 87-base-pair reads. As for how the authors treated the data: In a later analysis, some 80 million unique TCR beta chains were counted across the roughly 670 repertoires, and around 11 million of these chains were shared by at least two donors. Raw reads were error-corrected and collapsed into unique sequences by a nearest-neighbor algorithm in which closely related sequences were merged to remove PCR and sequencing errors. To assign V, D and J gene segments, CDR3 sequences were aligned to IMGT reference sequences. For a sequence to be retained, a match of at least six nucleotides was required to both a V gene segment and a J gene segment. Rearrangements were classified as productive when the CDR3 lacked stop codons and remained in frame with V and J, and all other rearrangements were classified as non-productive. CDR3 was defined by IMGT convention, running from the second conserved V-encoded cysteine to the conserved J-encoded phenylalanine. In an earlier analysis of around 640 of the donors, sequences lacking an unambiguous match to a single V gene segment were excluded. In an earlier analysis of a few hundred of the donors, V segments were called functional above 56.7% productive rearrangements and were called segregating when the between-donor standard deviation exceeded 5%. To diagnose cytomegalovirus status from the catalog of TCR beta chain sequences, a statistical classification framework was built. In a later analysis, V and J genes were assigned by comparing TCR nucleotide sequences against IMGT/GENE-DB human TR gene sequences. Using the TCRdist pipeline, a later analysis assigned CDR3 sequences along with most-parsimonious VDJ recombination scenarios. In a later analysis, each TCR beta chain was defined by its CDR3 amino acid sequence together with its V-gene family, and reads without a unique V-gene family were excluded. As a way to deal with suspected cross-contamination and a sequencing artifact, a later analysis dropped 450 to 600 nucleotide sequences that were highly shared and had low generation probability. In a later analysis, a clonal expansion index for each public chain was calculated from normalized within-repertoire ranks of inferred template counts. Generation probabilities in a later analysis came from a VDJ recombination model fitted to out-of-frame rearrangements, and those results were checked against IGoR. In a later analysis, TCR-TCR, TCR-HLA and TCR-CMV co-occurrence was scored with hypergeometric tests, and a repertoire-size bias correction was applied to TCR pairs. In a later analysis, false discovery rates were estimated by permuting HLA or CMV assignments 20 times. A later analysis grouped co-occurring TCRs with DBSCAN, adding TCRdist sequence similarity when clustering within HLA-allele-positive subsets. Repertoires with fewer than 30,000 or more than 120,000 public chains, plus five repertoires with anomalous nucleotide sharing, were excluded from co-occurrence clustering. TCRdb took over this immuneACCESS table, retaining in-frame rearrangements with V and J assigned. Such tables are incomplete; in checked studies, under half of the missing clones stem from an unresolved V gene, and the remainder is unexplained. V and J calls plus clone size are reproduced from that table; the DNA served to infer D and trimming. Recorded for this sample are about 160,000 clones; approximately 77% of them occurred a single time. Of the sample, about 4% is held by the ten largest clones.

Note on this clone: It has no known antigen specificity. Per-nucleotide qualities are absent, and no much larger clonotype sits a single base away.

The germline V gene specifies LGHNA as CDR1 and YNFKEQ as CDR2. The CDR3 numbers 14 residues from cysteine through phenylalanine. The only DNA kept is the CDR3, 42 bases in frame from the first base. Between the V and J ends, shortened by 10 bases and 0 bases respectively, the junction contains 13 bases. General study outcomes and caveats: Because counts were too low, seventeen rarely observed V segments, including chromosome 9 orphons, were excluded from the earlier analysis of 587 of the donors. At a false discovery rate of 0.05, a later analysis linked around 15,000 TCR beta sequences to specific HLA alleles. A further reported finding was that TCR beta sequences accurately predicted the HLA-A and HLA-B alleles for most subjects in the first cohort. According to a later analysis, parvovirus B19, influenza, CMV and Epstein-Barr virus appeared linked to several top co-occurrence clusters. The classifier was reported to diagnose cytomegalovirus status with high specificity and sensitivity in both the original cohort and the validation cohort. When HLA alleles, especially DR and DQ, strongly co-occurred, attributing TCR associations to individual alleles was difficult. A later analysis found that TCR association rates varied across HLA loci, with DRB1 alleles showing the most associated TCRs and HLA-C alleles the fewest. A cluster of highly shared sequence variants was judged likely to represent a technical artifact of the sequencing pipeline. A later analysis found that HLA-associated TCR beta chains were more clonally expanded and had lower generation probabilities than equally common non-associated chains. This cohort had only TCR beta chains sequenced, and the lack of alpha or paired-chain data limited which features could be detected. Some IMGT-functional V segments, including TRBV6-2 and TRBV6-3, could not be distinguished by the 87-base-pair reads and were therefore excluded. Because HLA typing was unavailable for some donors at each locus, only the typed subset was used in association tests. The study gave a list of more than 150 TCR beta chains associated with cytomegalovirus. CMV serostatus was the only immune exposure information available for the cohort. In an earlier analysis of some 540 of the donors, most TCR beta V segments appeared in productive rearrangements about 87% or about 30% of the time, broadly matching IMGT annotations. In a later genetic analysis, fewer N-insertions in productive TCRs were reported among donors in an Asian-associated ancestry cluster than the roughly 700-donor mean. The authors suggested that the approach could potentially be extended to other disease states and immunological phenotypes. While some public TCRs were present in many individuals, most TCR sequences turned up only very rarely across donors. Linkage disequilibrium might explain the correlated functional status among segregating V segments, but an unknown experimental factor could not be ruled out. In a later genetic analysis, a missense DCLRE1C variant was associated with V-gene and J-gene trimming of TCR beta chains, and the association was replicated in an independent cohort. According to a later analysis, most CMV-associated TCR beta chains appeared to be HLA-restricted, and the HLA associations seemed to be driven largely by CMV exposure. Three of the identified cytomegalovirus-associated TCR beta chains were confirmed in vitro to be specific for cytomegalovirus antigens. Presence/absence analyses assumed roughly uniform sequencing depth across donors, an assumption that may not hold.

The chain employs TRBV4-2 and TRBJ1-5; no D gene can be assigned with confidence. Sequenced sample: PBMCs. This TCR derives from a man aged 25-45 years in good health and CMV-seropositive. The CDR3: CATSREGSNQPQHF. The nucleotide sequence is TGTGCCACCTCGCGGGAGGGTAGCAATCAGCCCCAGCATTTT.